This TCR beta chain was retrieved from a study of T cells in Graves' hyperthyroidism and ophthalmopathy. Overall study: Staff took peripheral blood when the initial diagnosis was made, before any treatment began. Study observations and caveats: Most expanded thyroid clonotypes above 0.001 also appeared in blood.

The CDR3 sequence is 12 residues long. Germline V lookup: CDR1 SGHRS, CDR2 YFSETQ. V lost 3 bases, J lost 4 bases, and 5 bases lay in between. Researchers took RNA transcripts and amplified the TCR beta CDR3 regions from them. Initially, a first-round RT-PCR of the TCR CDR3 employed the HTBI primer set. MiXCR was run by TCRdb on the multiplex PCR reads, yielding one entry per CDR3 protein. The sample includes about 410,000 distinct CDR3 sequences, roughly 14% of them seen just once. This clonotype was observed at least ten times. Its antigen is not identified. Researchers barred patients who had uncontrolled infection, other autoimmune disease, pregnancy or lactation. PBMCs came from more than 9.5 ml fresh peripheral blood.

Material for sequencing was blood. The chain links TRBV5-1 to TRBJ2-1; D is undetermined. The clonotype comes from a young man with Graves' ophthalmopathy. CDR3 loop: CASSSNYNEQFF. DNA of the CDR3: TGCGCCAGCAGCTCCAATTACAATGAGCAGTTCTTC.